The 15 T cell receptor beta chains listed next were all sequenced from one sample in a study of shared clonotypes between healthy human individuals. Sequenced by immunoSEQ multiplex PCR; TCRdb stores in-frame clones only, minus some. The table has about 530,000 clones, 90% to 97% seen once; the top ten hold under 0.06%. Sample: naive CD4+ T cells sorted from blood. Specified subset: CD45RA+ positively selected. These receptors all come from a young woman in good health.

The V gene is TRBV9, the J gene TRBJ2-7; D remains unclear. V was cut by 0 bases and J by 0 bases, with 4 bases left in between. The germline gives CDR1 SGDLS, CDR2 YYNGEE. The CDR3 runs to 13 residues. The CDR3 DNA sequence: TGTGCCAGCAGCGTAGCCGGCTCCTACGAGCAGTACTTC. Its translation is CASSVAGSYEQYF.

The chain uses TRBV6-6 and TRBJ2-1, with 10 bases identical to TRBD1. The germline CDR1 and CDR2 sequences are MNHNY and SVGAGI (reference sequence). This CDR3 spans 15 amino acids. Germline trimming cut 6 bases from V and 7 bases from J; bases unmatched to any gene: 9. DNA of the CDR3: TGTGCCAGCAGCTCGCTAGACAGGGGGCGGAATGAGCAGTTCTTC. It is translated as CASSSLDRGRNEQFF.

The rearrangement links TRBV19 to TRBJ2-2, with D uncertain. Germline CDR1 is LNHDA and CDR2 is SQIVND (reference sequence). The CDR3 spans 14 residues. Trimming cost V 4 bases and J 7 bases, with 13 bases left between them. The CDR3 loop is CASSTDLRGGELFF. CDR3 DNA: TGTGCCAGTAGTACGGACCTACGCGGCGGGGAGCTGTTTTTT.

The chain combines TRBV28 with TRBJ2-3, with TRBD2 as a possible D gene (6 bases). The CDR3 covers 16 residues. The germline V and J ends were trimmed by 4 bases and 2 bases, with 16 bases remaining between them. CDR1 and CDR2 (germline): MDHEN, SYDVKM. The CDR3 loop is CASSSPNARDTDTQYF. In DNA, the CDR3 is TGTGCCAGCAGTTCCCCCAACGCGCGGGACACAGATACGCAGTATTTT.

This clone was detected once. This rearrangement joins TRBV14 to TRBJ1-1; unclear D gene. Germline V gene data show CDR1 as SGHDN and CDR2 as FVKESK. This CDR3 is built from 14 residues. V was clipped by 1 base and J by 1 base, with 7 bases between them. For the CDR3, the DNA is TGTGCCAGCAGCCAAGTGGTAGGGAACACTGAAGCTTTCTTT. It specifies CASSQVVGNTEAFF.

The V call is TRBV6-5, the J call TRBJ2-7, with 7 bases that match TRBD1. The CDR3 is 11 residues long. The germline V gene encodes CDR1 MNHEY and CDR2 SVGAGI. J was trimmed by 9 bases and V by 6 bases; bases with no gene match: 5. DNA for the CDR3: TGTGCCAGCAGCCGGCAGGGGGTGCAGTACTTC. Translation: CASSRQGVQYF.

The chain uses TRBV10-1 and TRBJ1-5; no clear D. The length of the CDR3 is 13 residues. Germline V gene lookup returns CDR1 WNHNN and CDR2 SYGVQD (reference sequence). V gave up 2 bases and J gave up 2 bases, with 4 bases separating them. The CDR3 is CASSELGNQPQHF. CDR3 bases: TGCGCCAGCAGTGAGCTTGGCAATCAGCCCCAGCATTTT.

The rearrangement uses TRBV18 and TRBJ1-1; 8 bases map to TRBD1. Germline loops: CDR1 KGHSH, CDR2 LQKENI. After removal of 3 bases from V and 1 base from J, the junction contained 7 bases not matched to a gene. The CDR3 totals 16 residues. CDR3 protein: CASSPGTGLGNTEAFF. CDR3 in DNA: TGTGCCAGCTCACCTGGGACAGGCCTTGGGAACACTGAAGCTTTCTTT. The entire variable domain, with the rest obtained from reference TRBV18 and TRBJ1-1, is as follows: NAGVMQNPRHLVRRRGQEARLRCSPMKGHSHVYWYRQLPEEGLKFMVYLQKENIIDESGMPKERFSAEFPKEGPSILRIQQVVRGDSAAYFCASSPGTGLGNTEAFFGQGTRLTVV.

This clone was observed a single time. The gene calls are TRBV18 and TRBJ2-1; no reliable D call. Germline V lookup: CDR1 KGHSH, CDR2 LQKENI. V was pared by 0 bases and J by 10 bases, with 19 bases between. The CDR3 totals 16 residues. DNA of the CDR3: TGTGCCAGCTCACCACCGCAAAGGTATGACAAAGACGAGCAGTTCTTC. This gives the protein CASSPPQRYDKDEQFF.

This clone was seen a single time. The chain uses TRBV5-1 and TRBJ1-1; 7 nucleotides align to TRBD1. V lost 3 bases to trimming and J lost 5 bases; unmatched junction nucleotides: 7. This CDR3 has 14 residues. CDR1 is SGHRS, CDR2 YFSETQ, per germline. CDR3 amino acids: CASSSHTGVTEAFF. DNA of the CDR3: TGCGCCAGCAGCTCACATACAGGGGTTACTGAAGCTTTCTTT.

The rearrangement joins TRBV6-1 to TRBJ2-7; D is ambiguous. Germline V CDR1 and CDR2: MNHNS, SASEGT. The CDR3 covers 12 residues. V shed 5 bases and J shed 3 bases, with 8 bases lying between them. Written as DNA, the CDR3 is TGTGCCAGCAGTCCACTGTTCTACGAGCAGTACTTC. Translating it yields CASSPLFYEQYF.

Notes on this clone: Other DNA sequences within the sample encode an identical CDR3. CDR3 nucleotides: TGCGCCAGCAGCCAACAGGGGGAAGAGACCCAGTACTTC. This codes for CASSQQGEETQYF. The chain recombines TRBV5-1 with TRBJ2-5; 8 bases line up with TRBD1. The CDR3 totals 13 residues. The V gene end was trimmed by 4 bases and the J gene end by 3 bases; junction bases not matched to a gene: 2. The germline CDR1 and CDR2 sequences are SGHRS and YFSETQ.

This chain links TRBV18 with TRBJ1-5; no definite D call. CDR1 is KGHSH and CDR2 is LQKENI in the germline V gene. This CDR3 has 15 residues. V was cut by 3 bases and J by 0 bases, with 9 bases left in between. The CDR3 here is CASSPQEVSNQPQHF. The DNA of the CDR3 is TGTGCCAGCTCACCCCAGGAGGTTAGCAATCAGCCCCAGCATTTT.

The chain uses TRBV6-5 and TRBJ1-1; a weak D match, TRBD1 (6 bases). The CDR3 loop spans 15 amino acids. The ends were cut back, 6 bases at V and 1 base at J, with 15 bases in the middle. Germline V gene lookup returns CDR1 MNHEY and CDR2 SVGAGI. DNA for the CDR3: TGTGCCAGCAGAGGACAGCCTCGAGGGAACACTGAAGCTTTCTTT. As protein: CASRGQPRGNTEAFF.

This sequence joins TRBV7-3 and TRBJ2-7; TRBD2 matches at 7 bases. This CDR3 has 15 residues. Germline loops: CDR1 SGHTA, CDR2 FQGTGA. Trimming at V came to 5 bases and at J to 1 base, leaving 8 bases not matched to a gene. As DNA, the CDR3 is TGTGCCAGCAGCGCGGGTGGTAGCGGGTCCTACGAGCAGTACTTC. Protein product: CASSAGGSGSYEQYF.